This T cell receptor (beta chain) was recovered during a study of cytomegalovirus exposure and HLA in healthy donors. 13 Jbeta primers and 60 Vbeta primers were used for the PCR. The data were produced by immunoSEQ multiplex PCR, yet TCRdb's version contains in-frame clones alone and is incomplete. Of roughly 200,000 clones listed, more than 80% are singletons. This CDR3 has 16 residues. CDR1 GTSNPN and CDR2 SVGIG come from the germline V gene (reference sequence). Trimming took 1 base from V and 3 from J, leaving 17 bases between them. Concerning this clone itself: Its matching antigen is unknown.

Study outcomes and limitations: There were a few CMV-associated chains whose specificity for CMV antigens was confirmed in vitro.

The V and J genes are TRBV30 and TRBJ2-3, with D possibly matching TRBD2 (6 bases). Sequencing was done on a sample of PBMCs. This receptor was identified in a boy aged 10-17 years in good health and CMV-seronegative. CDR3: CAWSGGGGRLTDTQYF. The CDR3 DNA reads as TGTGCCTGGAGTGGGGGCGGAGGGAGGTTGACAGATACGCAGTATTTT. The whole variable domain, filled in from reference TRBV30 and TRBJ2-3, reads SQTIHQWPATLVQPVGSPLSLECTVEGTSNPNLYWYRQAAGRGLQLLFYSVGIGQISSEVPQNLSASRPQDRQFILSSKKLLLSDSGFYLCAWSGGGGRLTDTQYFGPGTRLTVL.